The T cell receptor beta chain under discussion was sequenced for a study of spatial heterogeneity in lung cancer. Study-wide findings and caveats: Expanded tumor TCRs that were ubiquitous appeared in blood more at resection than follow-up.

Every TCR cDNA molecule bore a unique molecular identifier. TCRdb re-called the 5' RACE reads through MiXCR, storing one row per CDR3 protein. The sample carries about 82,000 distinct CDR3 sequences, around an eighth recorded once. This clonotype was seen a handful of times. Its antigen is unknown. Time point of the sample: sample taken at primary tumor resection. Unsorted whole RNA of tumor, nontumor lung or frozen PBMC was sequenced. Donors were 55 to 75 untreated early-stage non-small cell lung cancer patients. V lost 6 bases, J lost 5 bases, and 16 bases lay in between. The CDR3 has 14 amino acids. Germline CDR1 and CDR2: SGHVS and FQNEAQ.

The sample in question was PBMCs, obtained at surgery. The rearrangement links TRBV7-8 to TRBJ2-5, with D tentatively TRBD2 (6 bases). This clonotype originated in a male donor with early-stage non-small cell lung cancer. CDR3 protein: CASRLRLGAETQYF. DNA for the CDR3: TGTGCCAGCAGACTGAGACTAGGTGCGGAGACCCAGTACTTC.